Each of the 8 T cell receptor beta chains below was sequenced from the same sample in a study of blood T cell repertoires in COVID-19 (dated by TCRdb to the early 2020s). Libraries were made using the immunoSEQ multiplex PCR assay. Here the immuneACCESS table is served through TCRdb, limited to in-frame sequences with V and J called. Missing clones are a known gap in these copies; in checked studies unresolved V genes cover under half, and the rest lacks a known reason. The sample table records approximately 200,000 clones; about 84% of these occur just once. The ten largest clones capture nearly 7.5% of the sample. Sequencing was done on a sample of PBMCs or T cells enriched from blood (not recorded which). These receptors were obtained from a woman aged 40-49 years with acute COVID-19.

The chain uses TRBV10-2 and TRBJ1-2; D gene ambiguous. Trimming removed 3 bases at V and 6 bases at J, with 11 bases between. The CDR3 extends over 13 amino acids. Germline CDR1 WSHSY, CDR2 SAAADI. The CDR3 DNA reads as TGCGCCAGCAGTGAACGTCCTACGGATGGCTACACCTTC. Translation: CASSERPTDGYTF.

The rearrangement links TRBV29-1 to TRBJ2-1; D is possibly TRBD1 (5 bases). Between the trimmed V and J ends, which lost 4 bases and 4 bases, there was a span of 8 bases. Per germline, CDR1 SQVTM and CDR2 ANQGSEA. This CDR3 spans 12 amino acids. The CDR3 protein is CSVVQAYNEQFF. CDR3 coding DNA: TGCAGCGTTGTACAGGCGTACAATGAGCAGTTCTTC.

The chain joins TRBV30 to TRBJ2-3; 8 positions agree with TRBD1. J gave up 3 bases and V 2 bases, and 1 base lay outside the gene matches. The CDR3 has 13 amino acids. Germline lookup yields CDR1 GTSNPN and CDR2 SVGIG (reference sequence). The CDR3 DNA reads TGTGCCTGGAGTCGACAGGGGACAGATACGCAGTATTTT. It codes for CAWSRQGTDTQYF.

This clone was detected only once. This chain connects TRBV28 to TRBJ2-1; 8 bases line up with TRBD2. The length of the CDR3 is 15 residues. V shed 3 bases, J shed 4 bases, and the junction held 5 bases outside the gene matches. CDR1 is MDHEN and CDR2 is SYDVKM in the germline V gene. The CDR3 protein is CASSFVSGAYNEQFF. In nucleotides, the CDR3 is TGTGCCAGCAGTTTTGTTAGCGGGGCATACAATGAGCAGTTCTTC. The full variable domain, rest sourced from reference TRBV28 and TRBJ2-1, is DVKVTQSSRYLVKRTGEKVFLECVQDMDHENMFWYRQDPGLGLRLIYFSYDVKMKEKGDIPEGYSVSREKKERFSLILESASTNQTSMYLCASSFVSGAYNEQFFGPGTRLTVL.

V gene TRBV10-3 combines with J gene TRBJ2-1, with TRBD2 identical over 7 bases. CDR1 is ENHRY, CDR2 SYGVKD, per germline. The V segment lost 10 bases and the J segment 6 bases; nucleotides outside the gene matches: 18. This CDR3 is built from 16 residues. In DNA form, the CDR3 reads TGTGCCACCACCTTTGGGGGAGGGCCCAATGGCAATGAGCAGTTCTTC. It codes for CATTFGGGPNGNEQFF.

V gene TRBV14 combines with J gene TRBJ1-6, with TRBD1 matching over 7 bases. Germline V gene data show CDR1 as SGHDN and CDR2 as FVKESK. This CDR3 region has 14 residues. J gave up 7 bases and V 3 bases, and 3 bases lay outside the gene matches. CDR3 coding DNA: TGTGCCAGCAGCCATGAGACAGGGAATTCACCCCTCCACTTT. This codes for CASSHETGNSPLHF.

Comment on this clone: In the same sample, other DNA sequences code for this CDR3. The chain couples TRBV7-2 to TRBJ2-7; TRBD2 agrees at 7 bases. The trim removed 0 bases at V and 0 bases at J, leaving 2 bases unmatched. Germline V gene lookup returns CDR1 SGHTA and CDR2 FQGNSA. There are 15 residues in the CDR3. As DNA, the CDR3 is TGTGCCAGCAGCTTAGCAGGCGGGAGCTCCTACGAGCAGTACTTC. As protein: CASSLAGGSSYEQYF.

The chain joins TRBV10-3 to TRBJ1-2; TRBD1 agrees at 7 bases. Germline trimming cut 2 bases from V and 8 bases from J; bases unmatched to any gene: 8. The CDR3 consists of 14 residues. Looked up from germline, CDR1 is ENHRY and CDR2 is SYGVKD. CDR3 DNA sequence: TGTGCCATCAGTGAGGACAGGGAGACGAGAGGCTACACCTTC. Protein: CAISEDRETRGYTF.